This T cell receptor (beta chain) was retrieved from a study of OX40 agonist ivuxolimab in advanced cancers. Study information: About 40% of patients had received prior checkpoint inhibitor therapy.

About this clone itself: Its cognate antigen is unknown.

Study-level findings and limits: Clonal expansion from baseline to week 6 occurred in both CD4+ and CD8+ T cells. The study found that CD8+ T cells averaged more expanded clones than CD4+. Some nonresponders also had low normalized T-cell clonal expansion.

Using immunoSEQ multiplex PCR, the repertoire was profiled, and TCRdb retains in-frame clones only, with some absent. The data show some 64,000 clones, roughly 90% seen once. Unmatched junction bases numbered 7, after V lost 4 bases and J lost 3 bases. Germline values: CDR1 SGHRS, CDR2 YFSETQ. The CDR3 contains 15 residues. The chain carries TRBV5-1 and TRBJ2-1; 7 nucleotides agree with TRBD1. The starting material was CD4+ or CD8+ T cells sorted from blood, obtained in a trial of the OX40 agonist ivuxolimab. The sequence was obtained from an adult with an advanced solid tumor such as melanoma, head and neck, liver or kidney cancer. The CDR3 DNA reads TGCGCCAGCAGCATTCGGACAGGTCACTACAATGAGCAGTTCTTC. Translation: CASSIRTGHYNEQFF. The full variable domain, with the rest looked up from reference TRBV5-1 and TRBJ2-1, is KAGVTQTPRYLIKTRGQQVTLSCSPISGHRSVSWYQQTPGQGLQFLFEYFSETQRNKGNFPGRFSGRQFSNSRSEMNVSTLELGDSALYLCASSIRTGHYNEQFFGPGTRLTVL.